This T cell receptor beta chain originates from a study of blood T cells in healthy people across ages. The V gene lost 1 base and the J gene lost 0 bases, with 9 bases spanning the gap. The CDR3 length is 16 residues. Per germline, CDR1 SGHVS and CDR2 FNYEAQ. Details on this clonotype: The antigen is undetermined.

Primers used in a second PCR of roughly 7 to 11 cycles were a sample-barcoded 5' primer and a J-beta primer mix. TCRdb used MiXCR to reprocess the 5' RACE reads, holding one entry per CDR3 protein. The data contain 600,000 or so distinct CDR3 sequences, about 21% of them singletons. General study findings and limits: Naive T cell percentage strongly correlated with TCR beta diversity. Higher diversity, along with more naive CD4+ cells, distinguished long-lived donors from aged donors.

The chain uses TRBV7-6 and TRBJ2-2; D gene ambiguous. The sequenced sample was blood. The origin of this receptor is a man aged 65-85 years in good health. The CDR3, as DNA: TGTGCCAGCAGCTTAGTAGGTACCTCGAACACCGGGGAGCTGTTTTTT. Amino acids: CASSLVGTSNTGELFF.